This T cell receptor (beta chain) was observed in a study of blood T cell repertoires in COVID-19. Study-wide background: COVID-19 samples, acute and convalescent, were from the United States, Italy and Spain. T cells, B-cell-depleted T cells, or PBMCs supplied cDNA or gDNA.

Only in-frame clones appear in the TCRdb table, and some are missing; sequencing was by immunoSEQ multiplex PCR. This sample carries over 65,000 clones, 75% to 90% of them seen once, and the ten largest clones take about 12%. The sample holds one count of this clone. The CDR3 consists of 16 residues. V was clipped by 0 bases and J by 8 bases, with 18 bases between them. Germline loops: CDR1 LGHDT, CDR2 YNNKEL (reference sequence). Source material: peripheral blood. This receptor was identified in a human donor in a cohort sampled during active COVID-19. The chain is built from TRBV3-1 (or the pseudogene TRBV3-2) and TRBJ2-3; a weak D match, TRBD2 (7 bases). CDR3 loop: CASSQDGRGRTGTQYF. DNA for the CDR3: TGTGCCAGCAGCCAAGACGGGCGGGGGCGCACGGGTACGCAGTATTTT.